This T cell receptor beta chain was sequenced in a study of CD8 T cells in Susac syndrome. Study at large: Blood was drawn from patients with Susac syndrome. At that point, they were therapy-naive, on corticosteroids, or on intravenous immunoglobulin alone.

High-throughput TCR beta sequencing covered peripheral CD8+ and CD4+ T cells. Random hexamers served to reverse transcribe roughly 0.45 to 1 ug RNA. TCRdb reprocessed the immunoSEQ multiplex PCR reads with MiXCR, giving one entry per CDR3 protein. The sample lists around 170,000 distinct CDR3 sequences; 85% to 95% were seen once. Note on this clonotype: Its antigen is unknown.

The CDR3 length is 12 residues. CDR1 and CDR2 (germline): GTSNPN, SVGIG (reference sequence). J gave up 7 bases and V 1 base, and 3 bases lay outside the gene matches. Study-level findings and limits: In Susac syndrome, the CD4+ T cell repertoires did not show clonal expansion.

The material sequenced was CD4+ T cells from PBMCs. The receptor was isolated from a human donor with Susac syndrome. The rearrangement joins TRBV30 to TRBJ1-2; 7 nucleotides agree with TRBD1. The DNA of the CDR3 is TGTGCCTGGAGTGAAGGGGGCAGTGGCTACACCTTC. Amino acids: CAWSEGGSGYTF.